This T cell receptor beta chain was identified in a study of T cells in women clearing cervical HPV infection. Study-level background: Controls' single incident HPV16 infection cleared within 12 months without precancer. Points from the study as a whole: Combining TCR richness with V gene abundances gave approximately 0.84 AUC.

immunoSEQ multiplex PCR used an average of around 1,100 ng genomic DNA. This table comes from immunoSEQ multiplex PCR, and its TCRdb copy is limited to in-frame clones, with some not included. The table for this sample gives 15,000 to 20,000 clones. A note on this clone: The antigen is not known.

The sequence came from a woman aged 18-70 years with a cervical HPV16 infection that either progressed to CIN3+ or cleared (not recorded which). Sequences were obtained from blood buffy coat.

CDR3 DNA, as far as it was read: TGTGCCAGCAGTCGTGAGGACAGGGGGTATCAGCCC. Translation: CASSREDRGYQP. The CDR3, in full, reads CASSREDRGYQPQHF. The chain links TRBV28 to TRBJ1-5; 10 positions agree with TRBD1. The read finishes 3 residues shy of the CDR3 end, and the germline J gene is used to complete it. The J segment lost 5 bases and the V segment lost 5 bases, leaving 6 bases of the junction unmatched. The CDR3 has 15 residues. From germline, CDR1 is MDHEN and CDR2 SYDVKM.